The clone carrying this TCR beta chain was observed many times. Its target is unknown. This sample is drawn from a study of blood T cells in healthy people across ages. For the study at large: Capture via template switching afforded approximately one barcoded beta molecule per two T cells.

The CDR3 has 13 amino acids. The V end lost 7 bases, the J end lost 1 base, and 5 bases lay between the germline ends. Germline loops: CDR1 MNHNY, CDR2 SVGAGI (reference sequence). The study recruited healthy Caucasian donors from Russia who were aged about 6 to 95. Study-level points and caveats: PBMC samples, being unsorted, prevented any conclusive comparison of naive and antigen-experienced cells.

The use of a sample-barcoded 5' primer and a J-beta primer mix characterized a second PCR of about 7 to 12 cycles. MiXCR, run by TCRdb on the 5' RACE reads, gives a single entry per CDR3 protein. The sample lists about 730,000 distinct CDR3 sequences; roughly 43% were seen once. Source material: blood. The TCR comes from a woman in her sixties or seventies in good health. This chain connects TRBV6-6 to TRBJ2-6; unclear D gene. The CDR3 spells CASTPSGANVLTF. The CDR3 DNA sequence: TGTGCCAGCACACCTTCTGGGGCCAACGTCCTGACTTTC.